Following are 27 T cell receptor beta chains from one sample sequenced in a study of memory CD4+ T cells and cytomegalovirus serostatus. TCRdb's copy holds only in-frame clones and misses some; the assay was immunoSEQ multiplex PCR. This sample has some 65,000 clones, with 80% found just once. The sort gate was single viable CD3+CD4+CD8-CD45RO+ cells for memory CD4+ T cells. Source material: memory CD4+ T cells from blood. Receptors were obtained from an adult in good health and CMV-seronegative. Some clones in this sample may be carry-over from other donors' samples.

The chain employs TRBV9 and TRBJ2-2; possibly TRBD1 or TRBD2 for D (6 bases each). CDR1 is SGDLS and CDR2 is YYNGEE in the germline V gene. Trimming pared 3 bases from V and 3 bases from J, leaving 18 bases between. The CDR3 covers 17 residues. The CDR3 DNA reads as TGTGCCAGCAGCGAGGGGGGATCAGCGTTGGACACCGGGGAGCTGTTTTTT. This gives the protein CASSEGGSALDTGELFF.

For this clone: A junction end diverges from the germline sequence, so it may reflect a read error. The chain couples TRBV7-7 to TRBJ2-5; D gene uncertain. The germline V gene encodes CDR1 SSHAT and CDR2 FNYEAQ (reference sequence). CDR3 size: 13 residues. As DNA, the CDR3 is TGTGCTAGCAGCACCGATTGGCAAGAGACCCAGTACTTC. It encodes CASSTDWQETQYF.

This clone was observed once. The chain has TRBV5-4 and TRBJ2-5; D ambiguous. Per germline, CDR1 SGHNT and CDR2 YYREEE (reference sequence). V was clipped by 4 bases and J by 5 bases, with 12 bases between them. The CDR3 is made up of 13 amino acids. The CDR3 nucleotides are TGTGCCAGCAGCCAAGCCCAGAAGGAGACCCAGTACTTC. Its protein product is CASSQAQKETQYF.

The V call is TRBV21-1, the J call TRBJ2-1; the D call of TRBD1 is as the table states it, not checked on the DNA. TRBV21-1 is labeled a pseudogene. The CDR3 extends over 15 amino acids. CDR3 DNA: TGTGCCAGCAGCACCTCCCTACGACAGGACAATGAGCAGTTCTTC. Its translation is CASSTSLRQDNEQFF.

The chain carries TRBV7-2 and TRBJ2-1; TRBD2 matches at 7 bases. This CDR3 spans 16 amino acids. V was pared by 3 bases and J by 0 bases, with 5 bases of the junction left unmatched. Germline CDR1 SGHTA, CDR2 FQGNSA. CDR3: CASSLGGSSSYNEQFF. As DNA, the CDR3 is TGTGCCAGCAGCTTGGGAGGGTCAAGCTCCTACAATGAGCAGTTCTTC.

The genes are TRBV10-2 and TRBJ2-5, with no clear D. The CDR3 totals 14 residues. Germline assignment: CDR1 WSHSY and CDR2 SAAADI. The V gene lost 8 bases and the J gene lost 4 bases, with 17 bases spanning the gap. CDR3 nucleotides: TGCGCCAGCTGGAACAGCCGGTATCGAGAGACCCAGTACTTC. Its translation is CASWNSRYRETQYF.

This sequence joins TRBV7-2 and TRBJ2-5, with D possibly being TRBD2 (5 bases). Trimming took off 3 bases at V and 4 bases at J, with 6 bases between the two ends. The CDR3 is 12 residues long. Germline CDR1 is SGHTA and CDR2 is FQGNSA. The CDR3 nucleotides read TGTGCCAGCAGCTTCGGGGTAGAGACCCAGTACTTC. As protein: CASSFGVETQYF.

J is TRBJ2-5 and V is TRBV7-2; weak D call: TRBD1 (6 bases). V was trimmed by 4 bases and J by 5 bases, leaving 14 bases between them. In germline, CDR1 is SGHTA, CDR2 FQGNSA. CDR3 length: 14 amino acids. The CDR3 coding sequence is TGTGCCAGCAGCTCAAGACAGGCTGCGGAGACCCAGTACTTC. This encodes CASSSRQAAETQYF.

The genes are TRBV30 and TRBJ2-7; a weak D match, TRBD2 (6 bases). The V gene lost 1 base and the J gene lost 1 base, with 11 bases spanning the gap. CDR1 and CDR2 (germline): GTSNPN, SVGIG (reference sequence). The CDR3 extends over 14 amino acids. CDR3 in DNA: TGTGCCTGGAGTGCCGGGGGTTTTTCCTACGAGCAGTACTTC. This translates into CAWSAGGFSYEQYF.

The chain combines TRBV21-1 with TRBJ1-5; TRBD1 is the table's D call, not checked against the DNA. TRBV21-1 constitutes a pseudogene. The CDR3 loop spans 16 amino acids. This chain's CDR3 is CASSIDRGKKGQPQHF. CDR3 in DNA: TGTGCCAGCAGCATTGACAGGGGAAAAAAAGGTCAGCCCCAGCATTTT.

The chain uses TRBV20-1 and TRBJ2-3, with 7 bases matching TRBD1. The V gene's germline CDR1 is DFQATT and CDR2 SNEGSKA (reference sequence). This CDR3 contains 11 residues. Trimming at V came to 6 bases and at J to 8 bases, leaving 5 bases not matched to a gene. CDR3 sequence reads: CSAPYRGTQYF. CDR3 DNA: TGCAGTGCCCCCTACAGGGGTACGCAGTATTTT.

For the CDR3, the DNA is TGTGCCAGCAGTCTATGGGGGCTTGGAGATACGCAGTATTTT. Protein: CASSLWGLGDTQYF. The rearrangement links TRBV25-1 to TRBJ2-3; D may be TRBD1 (6 bases). Trimming cost V 5 bases and J 5 bases, with 14 bases left between them. The length of the CDR3 is 14 residues. From germline, CDR1 is MGHDK and CDR2 SYGVNS.

Written as DNA, the CDR3 is TGTGCCAGCAGTTCCCTCCATGAAAAACTGTTTTTT. The encoded protein is CASSSLHEKLFF. V and J are TRBV28 and TRBJ1-4; D unresolved. The CDR3 contains 12 residues. Germline CDR1 MDHEN, CDR2 SYDVKM. Trimming took 4 bases from V and 6 from J, leaving 6 bases between them.

In its sample, this clone was seen once. The chain joins TRBV29-1 to TRBJ2-5; D gene uncertain. CDR3 length: 10 amino acids. With 4 bases removed from V and 3 bases from J, the gap between germline ends came to 3 bases. Germline CDR1 reads SQVTM; CDR2 reads ANQGSEA. CDR3 loop: CSVGEETQYF. CDR3 sequence (DNA): TGCAGCGTTGGGGAAGAGACCCAGTACTTC.

The rearrangement uses TRBV28 and TRBJ2-4; TRBD1 is a possible D gene (7 bases). Germline V CDR1 and CDR2: MDHEN, SYDVKM. The CDR3 sequence is 17 residues long. V shed 10 bases and J shed 0 bases, with 22 bases lying between them. CDR3 in amino acids: CATNRGASEIAKNIQYF. In DNA, the CDR3 is TGTGCCACCAACAGGGGTGCTAGCGAGATAGCCAAAAACATTCAGTACTTC.

This clone was seen once. The rearrangement joins TRBV29-1 to TRBJ1-2; D might be TRBD1 (5 bases). The CDR3 sequence is 15 residues long. V lost 4 bases and J 0 bases, leaving 15 bases between the germline ends. CDR1 and CDR2 from the germline V gene are SQVTM and ANQGSEA. For the CDR3, the DNA is TGCAGCGTTGGTGGTGGGACCGCAGCTAACTATGGCTACACCTTC. It translates to CSVGGGTAANYGYTF.

In DNA form, the CDR3 reads TGTGCCAGCAGCCCGTTGGACAGGGGCGAGCAGTACTTC. This sequence encodes CASSPLDRGEQYF. J is TRBJ2-7 and V is TRBV11-2; TRBD1 matches 9 bases. The CDR3 has 13 amino acids. Per the germline V gene, CDR1 is SGHAT and CDR2 is FQNNGV. V gave up 5 bases and J gave up 6 bases; unmatched junction bases: 5.

This sequence joins TRBV19 and TRBJ1-5; tentative D call: TRBD1 (5 bases). Germline assignment: CDR1 LNHDA and CDR2 SQIVND (reference sequence). CDR3 length: 16 residues. With 1 base removed from V and 4 bases from J, the gap between germline ends came to 14 bases. The CDR3, as DNA: TGTGCCAGTAGTATAGTAAGGAGGGGAAGTAATCAGCCCCAGCATTTT. The encoded protein is CASSIVRRGSNQPQHF. Full variable domain (outside the CDR3, taken from reference TRBV19 and TRBJ1-5): DGGITQSPKYLFRKEGQNVTLSCEQNLNHDAMYWYRQDPGQGLRLIYYSQIVNDFQKGDIAEGYSVSREKKESFPLTVTSAQKNPTAFYLCASSIVRRGSNQPQHFGDGTRLSIL.

The chain links TRBV27 to TRBJ2-5; no reliable D call. The germline gives CDR1 MNHEY, CDR2 SMNVEV (reference sequence). The CDR3 is made up of 13 amino acids. The V end lost 6 bases, the J end lost 3 bases, and 11 bases lay between the germline ends. The DNA of the CDR3 is TGTGCCAGCAGCCCAGGATTCGAAGAGACCCAGTACTTC. It codes for CASSPGFEETQYF.

The genes are TRBV7-2 and TRBJ1-1, with D perhaps matching TRBD1 (5 bases). This CDR3 spans 14 amino acids. Trimming cost V 1 base and J 0 bases, with 6 bases left between them. Germline V CDR1 and CDR2: SGHTA, FQGNSA. CDR3 bases: TGTGCCAGCAGCTTAGGAGGGGTGAACACTGAAGCTTTCTTT. Protein product: CASSLGGVNTEAFF.

This clone appeared once. The chain uses TRBV5-1 and TRBJ2-2; the D is unclear. Deletions cut 2 bases from V and 1 base from J, with 6 bases between. The CDR3 is made up of 14 amino acids. Per germline, CDR1 SGHRS and CDR2 YFSETQ. The CDR3 region has the DNA TGCGCCAGCAGCTTCGAGCGGAACACCGGGGAGCTGTTTTTT. Its translation is CASSFERNTGELFF.

The J gene is TRBJ2-3, the V gene TRBV7-2, with 8 bases lining up with TRBD2. CDR1 SGHTA and CDR2 FQGNSA come from the germline V gene. CDR3 length: 15 amino acids. V was clipped by 3 bases and J by 6 bases; unmatched bases: 8. Here the CDR3 reads CASSFGTRMKDTQYF. CDR3 nucleotide sequence: TGTGCCAGCAGCTTCGGGACTAGAATGAAGGATACGCAGTATTTT.

This sequence joins TRBV27 and TRBJ1-2, with 12 bases identical to TRBD1. V dropped 5 bases and J dropped 5; count of bases not matched to a gene: 9. The CDR3 is made up of 16 amino acids. The germline V gene has CDR1 MNHEY and CDR2 SMNVEV (reference sequence). The DNA for the CDR3 is TGTGCCAGCAGTCTCGGGACAGGGGGCGGAGGATATGGCTACACCTTC. Protein product: CASSLGTGGGGYGYTF.

This chain joins TRBV6-6 and TRBJ2-2; maybe TRBD2 (5 bases). From germline, CDR1 is MNHNY and CDR2 SVGAGI (reference sequence). This CDR3 has 12 amino acids. Trimming took 6 bases from V and 14 from J, leaving 16 bases between them. The CDR3 coding sequence is TGTGCCAGCAGGATTGGCGAGGGTAAACTGTTTTTT. This encodes CASRIGEGKLFF.

This clone was picked up a small number of times. The V gene is TRBV5-1, the J gene TRBJ1-2; 9 nucleotides line up with TRBD1. This CDR3 contains 15 residues. The V gene end was trimmed by 4 bases and the J gene end by 2 bases; junction bases not matched to a gene: 6. Germline assignment: CDR1 SGHRS and CDR2 YFSETQ. CDR3 sequence reads: CASSAITGGNYGYTF. The CDR3 DNA is TGCGCCAGCAGCGCAATAACAGGGGGCAACTATGGCTACACCTTC. The full variable domain, its missing parts supplied by reference TRBV5-1 and TRBJ1-2, is KAGVTQTPRYLIKTRGQQVTLSCSPISGHRSVSWYQQTPGQGLQFLFEYFSETQRNKGNFPGRFSGRQFSNSRSEMNVSTLELGDSALYLCASSAITGGNYGYTFGSGTRLTVV.

This chain links TRBV5-1 with TRBJ2-7; TRBD2 agrees at 7 bases. The CDR3 spans 16 residues. Germline V gives CDR1 SGHRS, CDR2 YFSETQ. V lost 4 bases and J lost 4; bases outside the gene matches: 14. CDR3 sequence (DNA): TGCGCCAGCAGCGCCTCGACTAGCATTAGGAAATACGAGCAGTACTTC. Its translation is CASSASTSIRKYEQYF.

This clone came up a few times. The J gene is TRBJ1-4, the V gene TRBV10-3; 9 bases map to TRBD1. The germline CDR1 and CDR2 sequences are ENHRY and SYGVKD. The CDR3 sequence is 15 residues long. Losses at the gene ends were 0 bases for V and 9 bases for J; bases not matched to a gene: 5. The CDR3 sequence: CAISESTGGFKKLFF. In nucleotides, the CDR3 is TGTGCCATCAGTGAGTCGACAGGGGGGTTTAAAAAACTGTTTTTT.